This record looks at one T cell receptor (beta chain) sequence and its context. The antigen remains unidentified. This specimen comes from a study of cytomegalovirus exposure and HLA in healthy donors. Findings and caveats of the study: Later analysis revealed greater clonal expansion in HLA-associated TCR beta chains than in equally common others. Relative to the roughly 700-donor mean, N-insertions were reportedly fewer in an Asian-associated ancestry cluster in a later analysis.

From germline, CDR1 is PRHDT and CDR2 FYEKMQ (reference sequence). The ends were cut back, 5 bases at V and 0 bases at J, with 11 bases in the middle. The CDR3 loop spans 15 amino acids. The study ran its PCR with 60 Vbeta and 13 Jbeta primers. Repertoires were generated with immunoSEQ multiplex PCR, while TCRdb's copy carries only in-frame clones and drops some. The sample has 200,000 to 250,000 clones; the top ten hold approximately 0.98%. This chain uses TRBV13 with TRBJ2-1, with D possibly matching TRBD1 (6 bases). This sequence was found in a woman younger than 45 in good health and CMV-seropositive. Sequencing used PBMCs. CDR3: CASSRDTFSYNEQFF. For the CDR3, the DNA is TGTGCCAGCAGCAGGGACACCTTCTCCTACAATGAGCAGTTCTTC. Full variable domain (outside the CDR3, taken from reference TRBV13 and TRBJ2-1): AAGVIQSPRHLIKEKRETATLKCYPIPRHDTVYWYQQGPGQDPQFLISFYEKMQSDKGSIPDRFSAQQFSDYHSELNMSSLELGDSALYFCASSRDTFSYNEQFFGPGTRLTVL.